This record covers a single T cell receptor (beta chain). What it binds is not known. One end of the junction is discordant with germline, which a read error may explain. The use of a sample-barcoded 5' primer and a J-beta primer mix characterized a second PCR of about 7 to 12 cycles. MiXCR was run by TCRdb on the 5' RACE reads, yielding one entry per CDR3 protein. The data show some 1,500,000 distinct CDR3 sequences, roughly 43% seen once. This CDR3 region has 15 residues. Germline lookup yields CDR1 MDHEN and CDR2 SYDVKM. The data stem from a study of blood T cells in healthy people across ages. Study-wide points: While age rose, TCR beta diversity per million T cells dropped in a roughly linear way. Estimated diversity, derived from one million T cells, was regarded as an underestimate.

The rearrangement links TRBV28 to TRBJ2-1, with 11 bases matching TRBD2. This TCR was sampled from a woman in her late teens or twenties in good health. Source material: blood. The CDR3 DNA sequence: TGTACCAGCAGTAGTAGCGGGAGGGCCGACAATGAGCAGTTCTTC. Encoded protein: CTSSSSGRADNEQFF.